Presented here are 29 T cell receptor beta chains from one specimen sequenced in a study of shared clonotypes between healthy human individuals. The data were produced by immunoSEQ multiplex PCR, yet TCRdb's version contains in-frame clones alone and is incomplete. The sample comprises roughly 530,000 clones, 90% to 96% of which are singletons, and roughly 0.06% rests with the top ten. Sequenced input: naive CD4+ T cells sorted from blood. The subset here: CD45RA+ positively selected. The receptor source for this set is a woman aged 25 to 45 in good health.

The chain has TRBV5-1 and TRBJ2-7; 8 nucleotides align to TRBD1. The CDR3 has 14 residues. V lost 6 bases and J lost 3; bases outside the gene matches: 8. In germline, CDR1 is SGHRS, CDR2 YFSETQ. In DNA form, the CDR3 reads TGCGCCAGCACTCAGACAGGGGTTCGCTACGAGCAGTACTTC. The encoded protein is CASTQTGVRYEQYF.

The rearrangement joins TRBV19 to TRBJ2-1; D is unresolved. This CDR3 is built from 13 residues. The V end lost 4 bases, the J end lost 3 bases, and 7 bases lay between the germline ends. Germline CDR1 and CDR2: LNHDA and SQIVND (reference sequence). The CDR3 is CASSSPRYNEQFF. The DNA for the CDR3 is TGTGCCAGTAGTAGCCCTCGCTACAATGAGCAGTTCTTC. The full variable domain, rest sourced from reference TRBV19 and TRBJ2-1, is DGGITQSPKYLFRKEGQNVTLSCEQNLNHDAMYWYRQDPGQGLRLIYYSQIVNDFQKGDIAEGYSVSREKKESFPLTVTSAQKNPTAFYLCASSSPRYNEQFFGPGTRLTVL.

The V call is TRBV29-1, the J call TRBJ1-1; the D is unclear. Germline CDR1 SQVTM, CDR2 ANQGSEA. CDR3 size: 13 residues. Deletions cut 7 bases from V and 4 bases from J, with 16 bases between. CDR3 region: CSDQPKFPTEAFF. The CDR3 nucleotides read TGCAGCGACCAGCCTAAATTTCCCACTGAAGCTTTCTTT.

The V and J genes are TRBV7-3 and TRBJ2-7; 7 bases align to TRBD1. Trimming cost V 0 bases and J 6 bases; bases outside gene matches: 5. CDR3 size: 14 residues. The germline CDR1 and CDR2 sequences are SGHTA and FQGTGA. The CDR3 coding sequence is TGTGCCAGCAGCTTAACAGGGGGCTCGGGCGAGCAGTACTTC. Encoded protein: CASSLTGGSGEQYF.

The V and J genes are TRBV6-6 and TRBJ2-7, with D possibly being TRBD1 (6 bases). The CDR3 is made up of 13 amino acids. The V end was cut by 7 bases, the J end by 3 bases, with 13 bases between. Germline V gives CDR1 MNHNY, CDR2 SVGAGI (reference sequence). In DNA, the CDR3 is TGTGCCAGCAATTCCGGACAGATCTACGAGCAGTACTTC. It specifies CASNSGQIYEQYF.

This clone came up once. V usage is TRBV19 and J usage is TRBJ2-7; 9 nucleotides agree with TRBD1. The CDR3 length is 14 residues. V dropped 10 bases and J dropped 5; count of bases not matched to a gene: 12. Germline V gives CDR1 LNHDA, CDR2 SQIVND (reference sequence). In DNA, the CDR3 is TGTGCCACCGCCACGACAGGGGGTAGAGACGAGCAGTACTTC. Its translation: CATATTGGRDEQYF.

The chain combines TRBV6-5 with TRBJ1-3, with a weak D call TRBD1 (6 bases). The germline gives CDR1 MNHEY, CDR2 SVGAGI. The CDR3 contains 14 residues. V gave up 6 bases and J gave up 3 bases, with 12 bases separating them. This CDR3 reads CASSLDSRGNTIYF. DNA of the CDR3: TGTGCCAGCAGCCTGGACAGTCGTGGAAACACCATATATTTT.

This chain joins TRBV4-1 and TRBJ2-1; TRBD2 agrees at 14 bases. Germline trimming cut 3 bases from V and 15 bases from J; bases unmatched to any gene: 7. Looked up from germline, CDR1 is MGHRA and CDR2 is YSYEKL. The length of the CDR3 is 14 residues. Here the CDR3 reads CASSQGLAGVGGFF. CDR3 bases: TGCGCCAGCAGCCAGGGACTAGCGGGGGTTGGGGGGTTCTTC.

The chain links TRBV6-6 to TRBJ1-2; D not resolved. The CDR3 length is 14 residues. From germline, CDR1 is MNHNY and CDR2 SVGAGI (reference sequence). The V end was cut by 5 bases, the J end by 2 bases, with 12 bases between. In DNA form, the CDR3 reads TGTGCCAGCAGTGATTTAGGGCCGAACTATGGCTACACCTTC. The encoded protein is CASSDLGPNYGYTF.

The chain couples TRBV10-3 to TRBJ2-7; 10 bases align to TRBD2. Per germline, CDR1 ENHRY and CDR2 SYGVKD. The trim removed 4 bases at V and 2 bases at J, leaving 5 bases unmatched. The CDR3 contains 15 residues. CDR3: CAISGASGSAYEQYF. The CDR3, as DNA: TGTGCCATCAGTGGCGCTAGCGGGAGTGCCTACGAGCAGTACTTC.

The gene calls are TRBV9 and TRBJ2-1; maybe TRBD2 (5 bases). V gave up 3 bases and J gave up 3 bases, with 13 bases separating them. Per germline, CDR1 SGDLS and CDR2 YYNGEE. The CDR3 contains 15 residues. The CDR3 loop reads CASSGLLADYNEQFF. The CDR3 DNA reads as TGTGCCAGCAGCGGGCTCCTAGCAGACTACAATGAGCAGTTCTTC.

This clone was observed a single time. The chain uses TRBV7-9 and TRBJ1-1; TRBD1 agrees at 10 bases. With V trimmed by 4 bases and J by 3 bases, 5 bases remained unmatched. The CDR3 is 15 amino acids. Germline CDR1 reads SEHNR; CDR2 reads FQNEAQ (reference sequence). In DNA form, the CDR3 reads TGTGCCAGCAGCTCAGACAGGGGGCTCTACACTGAAGCTTTCTTT. It codes for CASSSDRGLYTEAFF. The full variable domain, with the rest looked up from reference TRBV7-9 and TRBJ1-1, is DTGVSQNPRHKITKRGQNVTFRCDPISEHNRLYWYRQTLGQGPEFLTYFQNEAQLEKSRLLSDRFSAERPKGSFSTLEIQRTEQGDSAMYLCASSSDRGLYTEAFFGQGTRLTVV.

This chain connects TRBV6-9 to TRBJ2-7, with D possibly being TRBD1 (6 bases). This CDR3 has 14 amino acids. Germline lookup yields CDR1 MNHGY and CDR2 SVAAGI. V lost 9 bases and J lost 2, with 17 bases in between. CDR3 loop: CARTMGTSPYEQYF. In nucleotides, the CDR3 is TGTGCCAGAACCATGGGGACATCTCCCTACGAGCAGTACTTC.

The chain links TRBV27 to TRBJ2-7, with TRBD1 identical over 9 bases. The CDR3 has 14 residues. V was pared by 4 bases and J by 4 bases, with 5 bases of the junction left unmatched. CDR1 and CDR2 (germline): MNHEY, SMNVEV (reference sequence). The CDR3 DNA reads TGTGCCAGCAGTTCACAGGGGGCGCAGTACGAGCAGTACTTC. It specifies CASSSQGAQYEQYF.

The chain carries TRBV29-1 and TRBJ2-1; D ambiguous. The CDR3 runs 12 residues. V shed 5 bases and J shed 4 bases, with 9 bases lying between them. CDR1 is SQVTM and CDR2 is ANQGSEA in the germline V gene. The CDR3 reads CSVSGRYNEQFF. CDR3 nucleotide sequence: TGCAGCGTTAGTGGAAGATACAATGAGCAGTTCTTC.

The chain uses TRBV10-1 and TRBJ1-4; tentative D call: TRBD1 (5 bases). V was cut by 6 bases and J by 5 bases, with 13 bases left in between. Germline assignment: CDR1 WNHNN and CDR2 SYGVQD (reference sequence). This CDR3 contains 14 residues. CDR3 in DNA: TGCGCCAGCAGCCCCGGGACGGAGAATGAAAAACTGTTTTTT. It is translated as CASSPGTENEKLFF.

This clone was counted between two and nine times. The gene calls are TRBV6-5 and TRBJ1-1; D is uncertain. Trimming stripped 4 bases from V and 0 bases from J, with 9 bases between. CDR1 and CDR2 (germline): MNHEY, SVGAGI. CDR3 length: 14 residues. The CDR3 sequence is CASSLGPLNTEAFF. As DNA, the CDR3 is TGTGCCAGCAGTTTGGGCCCTCTGAACACTGAAGCTTTCTTT.

The V and J genes are TRBV7-2 and TRBJ2-7; 10 nucleotides agree with TRBD2. The CDR3 contains 16 residues. Trimming removed 5 bases from V and 0 bases from J; junction bases left unmatched: 7. Per the germline V gene, CDR1 is SGHTA and CDR2 is FQGNSA. The CDR3 DNA reads TGTGCCAGCAGCCGGACTAGCGGAGGGAGCTCCTACGAGCAGTACTTC. This encodes CASSRTSGGSSYEQYF.

The chain employs TRBV6-5 and TRBJ1-1; D is undetermined. Germline V lookup: CDR1 MNHEY, CDR2 SVGAGI. The CDR3 is 13 residues long. V shed 0 bases and J shed 5 bases, with 7 bases lying between them. This CDR3 is CASSYSLGTEAFF. Here the CDR3 DNA reads TGTGCCAGCAGTTACTCGCTAGGGACTGAAGCTTTCTTT.

This clone was seen once. The chain links TRBV18 to TRBJ2-7; D not certain. The CDR3 totals 13 residues. Trimming pared 6 bases from V and 0 bases from J, leaving 9 bases between. In germline, CDR1 is KGHSH, CDR2 LQKENI. In nucleotides, the CDR3 is TGTGCCAGCTCTCTTCTCAGCTCCTACGAGCAGTACTTC. Residues: CASSLLSSYEQYF.

The V and J genes are TRBV5-1 and TRBJ1-2; weak D call: TRBD1 (6 bases). Germline V gene lookup returns CDR1 SGHRS and CDR2 YFSETQ. The CDR3 covers 20 residues. V lost 3 bases to trimming and J lost 4 bases, with 31 bases between them. In DNA form, the CDR3 reads TGCGCCAGCAGCTCGACCGGGACAAGGCGCTTGGGGTACTCTAGCTATGGCTACACCTTC. It is translated as CASSSTGTRRLGYSSYGYTF.

The chain combines TRBV6-5 with TRBJ2-7, with D possibly matching TRBD1 (6 bases). CDR1 and CDR2 from the germline V gene are MNHEY and SVGAGI. The CDR3 length is 14 residues. V lost 5 bases and J 2 bases, leaving 13 bases between the germline ends. Here the CDR3 reads CASSVDSMAYEQYF. DNA for the CDR3: TGTGCCAGCAGTGTGGACAGTATGGCCTACGAGCAGTACTTC.

This rearrangement joins TRBV19 to TRBJ1-1; possibly TRBD1 for D (5 bases). Germline V gives CDR1 LNHDA, CDR2 SQIVND (reference sequence). V was cut by 4 bases and J by 6 bases, with 12 bases left in between. This CDR3 is built from 13 residues. The CDR3 sequence is CASSTQGGAEAFF. CDR3 nucleotide sequence: TGTGCCAGTAGTACCCAGGGAGGGGCTGAAGCTTTCTTT.

J is TRBJ2-7 and V is TRBV18; tentative D call: TRBD1 (5 bases). Germline CDR1 and CDR2: KGHSH and LQKENI. Between the trimmed V and J ends, which lost 4 bases and 4 bases, there was a span of 11 bases. This CDR3 contains 13 residues. In nucleotides, the CDR3 is TGTGCCAGCTCACAAGGGGCCCGATACGAGCAGTACTTC. Its protein product is CASSQGARYEQYF.

V gene TRBV5-1 combines with J gene TRBJ2-1; no clear D gene. In germline, CDR1 is SGHRS, CDR2 YFSETQ. Trimming removed 1 base from V and 8 bases from J, with 4 bases in between. The length of the CDR3 is 11 residues. The CDR3 DNA reads TGCGCCAGCAGCTTGTCGGATGAGCAGTTCTTC. It is translated as CASSLSDEQFF.

The sample holds one count of this clone. This rearrangement joins TRBV9 to TRBJ2-3, with D possibly being TRBD2 (5 bases). The germline CDR1 and CDR2 sequences are SGDLS and YYNGEE. V shed 0 bases and J shed 2 bases, with 10 bases lying between them. This CDR3 comprises 15 residues. The CDR3 spells CASSVGELNTDTQYF. Here the CDR3 DNA reads TGTGCCAGCAGCGTAGGGGAGCTAAACACAGATACGCAGTATTTT.

CDR3 region: CAISESGTGLGHYEQYF. DNA of the CDR3: TGTGCCATCAGTGAATCTGGGACAGGGTTAGGACACTACGAGCAGTACTTC. The V gene is TRBV10-3, the J gene TRBJ2-7; 9 nucleotides match TRBD1. The CDR3 loop spans 17 amino acids. The V gene's germline CDR1 is ENHRY and CDR2 SYGVKD. Trimming removed 3 bases from V and 3 bases from J; junction bases left unmatched: 12.

CDR3 loop: CASSLQGNFATYYGYITF. CDR3 sequence (DNA): TGTGCCAGCTCACTCCAGGGGAATTTCGCTACGTACTATGGCTACATAACCTTC. The genes are TRBV18 and TRBJ1-2; tentative D call: TRBD1 (6 bases). The CDR3 contains 18 residues. V was shortened by 4 bases and J by 14 bases, with 35 bases between the two germline ends. Germline CDR1 and CDR2: KGHSH and LQKENI.

The CDR3 protein is CASSSSGTGSHEQFF. In nucleotides, the CDR3 is TGTGCCAGCAGCTCGTCCGGGACAGGGTCCCATGAGCAGTTCTTC. V and J are TRBV7-2 and TRBJ2-1; TRBD1 agrees at 9 bases. Trimming at V came to 4 bases and at J to 8 bases, leaving 9 bases not matched to a gene. The CDR3 consists of 15 residues. CDR1 and CDR2 from the germline V gene are SGHTA and FQGNSA. The full variable domain, rest sourced from reference TRBV7-2 and TRBJ2-1, is GAGVSQSPSNKVTEKGKDVELRCDPISGHTALYWYRQSLGQGLEFLIYFQGNSAPDKSGLPSDRFSAERTGGSVSTLTIQRTQQEDSAVYLCASSSSGTGSHEQFFGPGTRLTVL.